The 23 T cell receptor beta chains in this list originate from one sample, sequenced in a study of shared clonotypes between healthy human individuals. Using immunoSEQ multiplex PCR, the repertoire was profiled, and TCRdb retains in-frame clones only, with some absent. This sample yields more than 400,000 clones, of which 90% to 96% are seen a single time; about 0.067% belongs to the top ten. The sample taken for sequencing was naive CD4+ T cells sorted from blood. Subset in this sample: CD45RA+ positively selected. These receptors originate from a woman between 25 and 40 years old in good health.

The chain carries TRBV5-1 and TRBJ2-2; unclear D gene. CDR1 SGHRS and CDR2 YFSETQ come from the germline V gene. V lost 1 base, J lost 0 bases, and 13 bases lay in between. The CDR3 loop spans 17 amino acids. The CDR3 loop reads CASSLYGSNTNTGELFF. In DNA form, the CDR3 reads TGCGCCAGCAGCTTGTACGGCAGCAATACGAACACCGGGGAGCTGTTTTTT.

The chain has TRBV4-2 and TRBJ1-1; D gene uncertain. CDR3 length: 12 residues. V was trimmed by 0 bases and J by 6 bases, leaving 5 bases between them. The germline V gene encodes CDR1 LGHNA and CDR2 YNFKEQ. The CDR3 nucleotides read TGTGCCAGCAGCCAAGATCAGGCTGAAGCTTTCTTT. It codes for CASSQDQAEAFF.

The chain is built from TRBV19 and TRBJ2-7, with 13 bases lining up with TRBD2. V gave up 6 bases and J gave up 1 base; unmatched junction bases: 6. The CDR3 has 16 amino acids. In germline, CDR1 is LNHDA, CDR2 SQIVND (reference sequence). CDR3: CASSRLAGGGSYEQYF. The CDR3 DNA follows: TGTGCCAGTAGCCGACTAGCGGGAGGTGGTTCCTACGAGCAGTACTTC.

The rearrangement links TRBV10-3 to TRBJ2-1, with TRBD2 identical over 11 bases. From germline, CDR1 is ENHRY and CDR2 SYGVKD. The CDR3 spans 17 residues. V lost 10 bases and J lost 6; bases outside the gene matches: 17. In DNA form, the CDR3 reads TGTGCCACCCGGTGGGCTAGCGGGGGGTCCTCTGGCAATGAGCAGTTCTTC. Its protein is CATRWASGGSSGNEQFF.

CDR3 sequence (DNA): TGTGCCAGCAGGGGACAGGAGGACTTGAAGGCTGAAGCTTTCTTT. Translation gives CASRGQEDLKAEAFF. The V and J genes are TRBV6-5 and TRBJ1-1; TRBD1 aligns across 8 bases. V lost 6 bases to trimming and J lost 6 bases; unmatched junction nucleotides: 12. CDR3 length: 15 residues. Germline V gene sequence: CDR1 MNHEY, CDR2 SVGAGI.

In DNA form, the CDR3 reads TGTGCCAGCAGCGTAGGCGGTTATAGCAATCAGCCCCAGCATTTT. Translating it yields CASSVGGYSNQPQHF. The chain is built from TRBV9 and TRBJ1-5, with D uncertain. Germline CDR1 reads SGDLS; CDR2 reads YYNGEE. This CDR3 has 15 amino acids. The V gene lost 0 bases and the J gene lost 0 bases, with 7 bases spanning the gap.

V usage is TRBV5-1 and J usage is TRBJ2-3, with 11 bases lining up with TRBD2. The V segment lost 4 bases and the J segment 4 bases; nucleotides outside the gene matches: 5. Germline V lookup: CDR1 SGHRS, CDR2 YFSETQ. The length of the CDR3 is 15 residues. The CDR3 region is CASSRLAGSPDTQYF. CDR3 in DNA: TGCGCCAGCAGCCGACTAGCGGGATCCCCAGATACGCAGTATTTT.

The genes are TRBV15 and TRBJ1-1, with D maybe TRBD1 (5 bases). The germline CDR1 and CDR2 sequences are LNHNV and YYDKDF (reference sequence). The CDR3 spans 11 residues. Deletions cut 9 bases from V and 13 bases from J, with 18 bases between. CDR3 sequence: CATSRDGRNFF. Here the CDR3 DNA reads TGTGCCACGAGCCGGGACGGGAGGAATTTCTTT.

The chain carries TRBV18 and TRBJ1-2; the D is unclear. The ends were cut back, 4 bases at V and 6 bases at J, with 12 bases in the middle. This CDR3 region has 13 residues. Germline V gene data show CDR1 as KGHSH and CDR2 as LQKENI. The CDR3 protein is CASSRRGGDGYTF. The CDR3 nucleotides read TGTGCCAGCTCACGTCGAGGTGGGGATGGCTACACCTTC.

CDR3 DNA sequence: TGTGCCAGCAGCTTATGGGGGACAGGGAAAGATACGCAGTATTTT. Its protein product is CASSLWGTGKDTQYF. The gene calls are TRBV7-9 and TRBJ2-3, with 9 bases that match TRBD1. Germline V gene lookup returns CDR1 SEHNR and CDR2 FQNEAQ (reference sequence). The CDR3 contains 15 residues. Trimming at V came to 2 bases and at J to 5 bases, leaving 5 bases not matched to a gene.

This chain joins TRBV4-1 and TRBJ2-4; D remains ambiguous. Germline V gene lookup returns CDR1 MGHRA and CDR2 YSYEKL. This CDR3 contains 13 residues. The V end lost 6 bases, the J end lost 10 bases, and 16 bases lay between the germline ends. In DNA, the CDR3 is TGCGCCAGCAGTCACCCCCCATACTTGATTCAGTACTTC. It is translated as CASSHPPYLIQYF.

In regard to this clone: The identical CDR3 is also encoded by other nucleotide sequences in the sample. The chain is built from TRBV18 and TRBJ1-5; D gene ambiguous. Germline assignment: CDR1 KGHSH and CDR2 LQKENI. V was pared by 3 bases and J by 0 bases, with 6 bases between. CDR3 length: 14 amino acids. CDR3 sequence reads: CASSPEVSNQPQHF. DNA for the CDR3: TGTGCCAGCTCACCGGAAGTTAGCAATCAGCCCCAGCATTTT.

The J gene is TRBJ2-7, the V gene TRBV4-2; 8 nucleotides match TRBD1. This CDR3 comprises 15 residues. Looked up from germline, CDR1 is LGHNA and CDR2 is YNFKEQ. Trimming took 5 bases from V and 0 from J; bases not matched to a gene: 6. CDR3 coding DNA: TGTGCCAGCAGCTTGACAGGGGTGAGCTCCTACGAGCAGTACTTC. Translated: CASSLTGVSSYEQYF.

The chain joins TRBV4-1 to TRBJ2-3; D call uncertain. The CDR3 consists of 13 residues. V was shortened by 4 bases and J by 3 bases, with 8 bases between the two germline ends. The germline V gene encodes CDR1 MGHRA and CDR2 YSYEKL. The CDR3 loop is CASSLTGTDTQYF. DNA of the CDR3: TGCGCCAGCAGCCTGACCGGGACAGATACGCAGTATTTT.

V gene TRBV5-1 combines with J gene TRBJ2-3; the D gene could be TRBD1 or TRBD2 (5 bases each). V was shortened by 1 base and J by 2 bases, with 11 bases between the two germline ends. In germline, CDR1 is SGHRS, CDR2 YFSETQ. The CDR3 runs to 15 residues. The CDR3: CASSLSGTDTDTQYF. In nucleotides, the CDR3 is TGCGCCAGCAGCTTGTCGGGGACGGACACAGATACGCAGTATTTT.

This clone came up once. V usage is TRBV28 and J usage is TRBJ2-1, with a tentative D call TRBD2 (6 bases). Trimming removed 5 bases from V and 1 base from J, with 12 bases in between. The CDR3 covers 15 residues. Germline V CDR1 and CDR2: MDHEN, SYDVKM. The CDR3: CASSQSSESYNEQFF. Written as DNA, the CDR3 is TGTGCCAGCAGTCAGTCTAGCGAATCCTACAATGAGCAGTTCTTC.

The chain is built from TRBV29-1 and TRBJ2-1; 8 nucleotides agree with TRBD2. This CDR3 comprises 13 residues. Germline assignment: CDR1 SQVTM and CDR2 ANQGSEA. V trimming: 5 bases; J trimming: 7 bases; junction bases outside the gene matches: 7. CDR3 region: CSVLTGGRNEQFF. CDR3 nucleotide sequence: TGCAGCGTTCTGACGGGAGGGAGAAATGAGCAGTTCTTC.

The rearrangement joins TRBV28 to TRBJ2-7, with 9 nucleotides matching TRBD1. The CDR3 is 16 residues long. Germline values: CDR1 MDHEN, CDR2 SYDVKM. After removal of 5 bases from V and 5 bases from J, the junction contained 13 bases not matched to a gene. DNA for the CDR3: TGTGCCAGCAGTGGGCCAAATACAGGGGGCTACGACGAGCAGTACTTC. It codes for CASSGPNTGGYDEQYF.

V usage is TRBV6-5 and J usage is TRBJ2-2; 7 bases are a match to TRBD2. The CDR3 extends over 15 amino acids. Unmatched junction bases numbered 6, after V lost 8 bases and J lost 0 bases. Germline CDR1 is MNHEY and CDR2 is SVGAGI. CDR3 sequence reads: CASATSAANTGELFF. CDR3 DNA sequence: TGTGCCAGCGCTACTAGCGCTGCGAACACCGGGGAGCTGTTTTTT.

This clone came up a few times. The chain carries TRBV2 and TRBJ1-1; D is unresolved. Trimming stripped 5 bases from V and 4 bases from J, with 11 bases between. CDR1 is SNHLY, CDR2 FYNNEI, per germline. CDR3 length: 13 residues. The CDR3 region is CASSLSLGTEAFF. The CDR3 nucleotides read TGTGCCAGCAGTCTCTCTCTGGGCACTGAAGCTTTCTTT.

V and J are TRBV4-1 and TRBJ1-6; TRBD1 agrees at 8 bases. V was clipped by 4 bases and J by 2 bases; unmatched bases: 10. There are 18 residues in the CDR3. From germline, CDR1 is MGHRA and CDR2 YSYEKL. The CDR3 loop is CASSLGQGGSTYNSPLHF. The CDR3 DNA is TGCGCCAGCAGCCTCGGACAGGGAGGAAGCACCTATAATTCACCCCTCCACTTT.

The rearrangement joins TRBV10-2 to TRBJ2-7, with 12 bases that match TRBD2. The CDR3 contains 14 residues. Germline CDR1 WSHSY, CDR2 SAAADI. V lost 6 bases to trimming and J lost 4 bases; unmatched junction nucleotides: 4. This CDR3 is CASREGLAGYEQYF. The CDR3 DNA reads TGCGCCAGCAGAGAGGGACTAGCGGGTTACGAGCAGTACTTC.

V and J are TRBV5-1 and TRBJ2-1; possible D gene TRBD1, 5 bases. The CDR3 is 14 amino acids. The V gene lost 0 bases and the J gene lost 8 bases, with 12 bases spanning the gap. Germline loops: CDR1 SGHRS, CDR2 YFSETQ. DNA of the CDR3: TGCGCCAGCAGCTTGGCCCCAAGGGGCGATGAGCAGTTCTTC. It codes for CASSLAPRGDEQFF. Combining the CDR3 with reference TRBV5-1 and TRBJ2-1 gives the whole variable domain KAGVTQTPRYLIKTRGQQVTLSCSPISGHRSVSWYQQTPGQGLQFLFEYFSETQRNKGNFPGRFSGRQFSNSRSEMNVSTLELGDSALYLCASSLAPRGDEQFFGPGTRLTVL.